Listed below are T cell receptor beta chains from one sample, sequenced in a study of cytotoxic CD8 clonotypes in ibrutinib-treated CLL. Here immunoSEQ multiplex PCR was the method, and the copy in TCRdb shows in-frame clones only, minus some. Of over 100,000 clones in the sample, 75% to 90% were seen once. The starting material was PBMCs, obtained after 24 months of ibrutinib treatment. These receptors were collected from a human donor with chronic lymphocytic leukemia. Both conserved end residues are part of each CDR3. The order of the fields is V gene, clone size, J gene, D gene, CDR3 DNA, CDR3 protein. The D gene is left open where the match is weak. The size entry is marked missing in some rows and otherwise reads once, few, many or a size class.

>TRBV20-1|NA|TRBJ2-1|NA
TGCAGTGCTTACTACAATGAGCAGTTCTTC
CSAYYNEQFF
>TRBV9|NA|TRBJ2-3|TRBD2
TGTGCCAGCAGCGTAGGACTAGCGGGAGGTACAGATACGCAGTATTTT
CASSVGLAGGTDTQYF
>TRBV19|few|TRBJ1-1|TRBD1
TGTGCCAGTACCCCGACAGGGGTGAACACTGAAGCTTTCTTT
CASTPTGVNTEAFF
>TRBV4-1|NA|TRBJ2-7|TRBD2
TGCGCCAGCAGCCAAACCGGGACTAGCTACGAGCAGTACTTC
CASSQTGTSYEQYF
>TRBV2|NA|TRBJ1-2|NA
TGTGCCAGCAGTCCATTAACAGGCAACTATGGCTACACCTTC
CASSPLTGNYGYTF
>TRBV7-2|few|TRBJ2-7|NA
TGTGCCAGCAGCTTAATTCCGGGACTGAACTACGAGCAGTACTTC
CASSLIPGLNYEQYF
>TRBV2|once|TRBJ2-2|NA
TGTGCCAGCAGTGCTCTTGAGGGCGGGGAGCTGTTTTTT
CASSALEGGELFF
>TRBV19|NA|TRBJ1-4|NA
TGTGCCAGTAGTATGACGAACGTTGAAAAACTGTTTTTT
CASSMTNVEKLFF
>TRBV7-8|NA|TRBJ1-5|NA
TGTGCCAGCAGCTTCGGCCCCGGGACAACAAATCAGCCCCAGCATTTT
CASSFGPGTTNQPQHF
>TRBV9|NA|TRBJ2-1|NA
TGTGCCAGCAGCGTAGTATTTGGAGGGACCAGATCCTACAATGAGCAGTTCTTC
CASSVVFGGTRSYNEQFF
>TRBV30|NA|TRBJ2-7|NA
TGTGCCTGGACTAACCCGGGACTCTCCTACGAGCAGTACTTC
CAWTNPGLSYEQYF
>TRBV7-3|NA|TRBJ2-1|NA
TGTGCCAGCAGCTTAACCAGGGGCGCGGTTCCCCATGAGCAGTTCTTC
CASSLTRGAVPHEQFF
>TRBV27|NA|TRBJ2-3|NA
TGTGCCAGCAGCCCCAGGGGTGATACGCAGTATTTT
CASSPRGDTQYF
>TRBV13|NA|TRBJ2-5|TRBD2
TGTGCCAGCAGCAAGGGACTAGCGGGAGGAACCAAAGAGACCCAGTACTTC
CASSKGLAGGTKETQYF
>TRBV28|NA|TRBJ1-1|NA
TGTGCCAGCAGATACCAACAGGGCCGTGGGGACACTGAAGCTTTCTTT
CASRYQQGRGDTEAFF
>TRBV2|NA|TRBJ2-5|TRBD1
TGTGCCAGCAGTGAATTCGGGGGACAGGGTGGGGAGACCCAGTACTTC
CASSEFGGQGGETQYF
>TRBV7-2|NA|TRBJ2-6|NA
TGTGCCAGCAGCATCTCTGGGGCCAACGTCCTGACTTTC
CASSISGANVLTF
>TRBV27|NA|TRBJ2-7|TRBD1
TGTGCCAGCAGTTTAGATCCCCGACAGGGGGGGATAAACGAGCAGTACTTC
CASSLDPRQGGINEQYF
>TRBV6-5|NA|TRBJ2-7|TRBD2
TGTGCCAGCAGTTCCACCGGGACTAGCGCTGTCTACGAGCAGTACTTC
CASSSTGTSAVYEQYF
>TRBV4-3|NA|TRBJ1-1|NA
TGCGCCAGCAGCCAAGATACGGGCCGGGGTATGAACACTGAAGCTTTCTTT
CASSQDTGRGMNTEAFF
>TRBV19|NA|TRBJ1-1|TRBD1
TGTGCCAGTAGCAAGACAGGGGGCTACACTGAAGCTTTCTTT
CASSKTGGYTEAFF
>TRBV15|few|TRBJ2-2|NA
TGTGCCACCAGCAGAGGCGGCAGGGATGGGTCCCACACCGGGGAGCTGTTTTTT
CATSRGGRDGSHTGELFF
>TRBV27|NA|TRBJ2-2|TRBD1
TGTGCCAGCAGTTATCTGACAGGGGGATTCACCGGGGAGCTGTTTTTT
CASSYLTGGFTGELFF
>TRBV28|once|TRBJ2-5|NA
TGTGCCAGCAGTTCTCTCACCGGGGCCCTCTGGGAGACCCAGTACTTC
CASSSLTGALWETQYF
>TRBV28|many|TRBJ1-1|NA
TGTGCCAGCTCAGGGTCCTACAGCACTGAAGCTTTCTTT
CASSGSYSTEAFF
>TRBV4-3|NA|TRBJ2-1|NA
TGCGCCAGCAGCTCCTATCCAGGCGGGGGCAGGGGCACCTACAATGAGCAGTTCTTC
CASSSYPGGGRGTYNEQFF
>TRBV23-1|NA|TRBJ1-1|NA
TGCGCCAGCAGTCATTCAGGCATGAACACTGAAGCTTTCTTT
CASSHSGMNTEAFF
>TRBV7-9|NA|TRBJ2-7|TRBD1
TGTGCCAGCAGCCCCAACCGACAGGGTAGCTACGAGCAGTACTTC
CASSPNRQGSYEQYF
>TRBV11-3|NA|TRBJ2-1|NA
TGTGCCAGCAGCTACGGTCGGAACAATGAGCAGTTCTTC
CASSYGRNNEQFF
>TRBV6-1|NA|TRBJ2-1|TRBD2
TGTGCCAGCAGTGATCGGGGGGGGCGTAATGAGCAGTTCTTC
CASSDRGGRNEQFF
>TRBV19|NA|TRBJ2-1|TRBD2
TGTGCCAGTAGGGAAGGACTAGCGGTAAGGGATGAGCAGTTCTTC
CASREGLAVRDEQFF